This TCR beta chain was captured in a study of T cell changes during pregnancy in multiple sclerosis. The data were produced by immunoSEQ multiplex PCR, yet TCRdb's version contains in-frame clones alone and is incomplete. The sample has 35,000 to 50,000 clones, approximately 92% seen once. The sequence was obtained from a female donor in good health, enrolled as a control in a pregnancy study. The sequencing used CD4+ T cells from peripheral blood mononuclear cells, collected after pregnancy.

CDR3 sequence: CASRSSGSSYEQYF. The CDR3 nucleotides are TGTGCCAGCAGGTCTAGCGGGAGCTCCTACGAGCAGTACTTC. The V gene is TRBV7-6, the J gene TRBJ2-7; 10 bases agree with TRBD2. J was trimmed by 0 bases and V by 6 bases; bases with no gene match: 2. This CDR3 is built from 14 residues. From germline, CDR1 is SGHVS and CDR2 FNYEAQ.